What follows are 4 T cell receptor beta chains derived from one specimen sequenced in a study of T cell changes during pregnancy in multiple sclerosis. Repertoires were generated with immunoSEQ multiplex PCR, while TCRdb's copy carries only in-frame clones and drops some. The sample includes about 52,000 clones, around 92% of them seen just once. The specimen comprised CD4+ T cells from peripheral blood mononuclear cells, sampled after pregnancy. The origin of the receptors is a female donor in good health, enrolled as a control in a pregnancy study.

This chain uses TRBV9 with TRBJ2-3; 10 bases are shared with TRBD2. Trimming cost V 2 bases and J 7 bases; bases outside gene matches: 13. Germline assignment: CDR1 SGDLS and CDR2 YYNGEE. The length of the CDR3 is 17 residues. This CDR3 reads CASSVRGGVAGGNTQYF. For the CDR3, the DNA is TGTGCCAGCAGCGTCCGCGGGGGCGTAGCGGGGGGAAATACGCAGTATTTT. The full variable domain, in which reference TRBV9 and TRBJ2-3 provide the parts outside the CDR3, is DSGVTQTPKHLITATGQRVTLRCSPRSGDLSVYWYQQSLDQGLQFLIQYYNGEERAKGNILERFSAQQFPDLHSELNLSSLELGDSALYFCASSVRGGVAGGNTQYFGPGTRLTVL.

The chain recombines TRBV6-6 with TRBJ2-3, with D maybe TRBD2 (6 bases). The germline V and J ends were trimmed by 0 bases and 1 base, with 11 bases remaining between them. Germline V gives CDR1 MNHNY, CDR2 SVGAGI (reference sequence). The CDR3 consists of 16 residues. The CDR3 here is CASSYSTTGGTDTQYF. CDR3 coding DNA: TGTGCCAGCAGTTACTCAACCACGGGGGGCACAGATACGCAGTATTTT.

This chain connects TRBV7-8 to TRBJ1-5; D unclear. Looked up from germline, CDR1 is SGHVS and CDR2 is FQNEAQ. The germline V and J ends were trimmed by 0 bases and 5 bases, with 14 bases remaining between them. This CDR3 is built from 16 residues. The CDR3: CASSLARSKGDQPQHF. The DNA for the CDR3 is TGTGCCAGCAGCTTAGCGAGGTCCAAAGGCGATCAGCCCCAGCATTTT. Drawing the rest from reference TRBV7-8 and TRBJ1-5, the complete variable domain is GAGVSQSPRYKVAKRGQDVALRCDPISGHVSLFWYQQALGQGPEFLTYFQNEAQLDKSGLPSDRFFAERPEGSVSTLKIQRTQQEDSAVYLCASSLARSKGDQPQHFGDGTRLSIL.

This chain connects TRBV10-3 to TRBJ2-3; 8 nucleotides align to TRBD2. This CDR3 comprises 13 residues. Per the germline V gene, CDR1 is ENHRY and CDR2 is SYGVKD. With 10 bases clipped from V and 3 bases from J, the junction kept 6 bases outside the gene matches. CDR3 amino acids: CATGRGVTDTQYF. The CDR3 DNA reads TGTGCCACCGGGCGGGGGGTAACAGATACGCAGTATTTT.